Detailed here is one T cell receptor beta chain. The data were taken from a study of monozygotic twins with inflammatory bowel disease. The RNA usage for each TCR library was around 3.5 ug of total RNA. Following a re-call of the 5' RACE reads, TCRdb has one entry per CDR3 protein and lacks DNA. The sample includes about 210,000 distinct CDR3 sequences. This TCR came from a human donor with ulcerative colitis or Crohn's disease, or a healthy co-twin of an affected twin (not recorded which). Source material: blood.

The CDR3 protein is CASFGQRVYNEQFF. The V call is TRBV6-1, the J call TRBJ2-1; TCRdb's D call, TRBD2, is unchecked because there is no DNA. The germline gives CDR1 MNHNS, CDR2 SASEGT. CDR3 length: 14 amino acids.